This TCR beta chain was identified during a study of blood T cell repertoires in COVID-19. As for the study in general: The United States, Italy and Spain were the sources of the acute and convalescent COVID-19 samples.

Per the original methods: From reference gene primer amplification, estimates of nucleated cell counts were derived. Produced via immunoSEQ multiplex PCR; TCRdb's table is partial and in-frame only. Clone size and V and J calls were adopted from that table, with D and trimming inferred from the DNA. The sample has about 100,000 clones, more than 80% seen once. Material: peripheral blood. This TCR came from a middle-aged man with active or convalescent COVID-19.

In nucleotides, the CDR3 is TGTGCCAGCGGTGGGGGGGGACAGGGTGTATCCTCGACTGAAGCTTTCTTT. Translation: CASGGGGQGVSSTEAFF. The chain carries TRBV11-2 and TRBJ1-1; 9 positions match TRBD1. The trim removed 8 bases at V and 5 bases at J, leaving 18 bases unmatched. CDR3 length: 17 residues. Germline V CDR1 and CDR2: SGHAT, FQNNGV. Looking up the rest from reference TRBV11-2 and TRBJ1-1 gives the full variable domain: EAGVAQSPRYKIIEKRQSVAFWCNPISGHATLYWYQQILGQGPKLLIQFQNNGVVDDSQLPKDRFSAERLKGVDSTLKIQPAKLEDSAVYLCASGGGGQGVSSTEAFFGQGTRLTVV.